Following are 14 T cell receptor beta chains from one sample sequenced in a study of cytomegalovirus exposure and HLA in healthy donors. 13 Jbeta primers and 60 Vbeta primers were used for the PCR. Profiling relied on immunoSEQ multiplex PCR, and the TCRdb table lists in-frame clones only, not all of them. This sample has 150,000 to 200,000 clones, with around 82% found just once. Sequencing input: PBMCs. The receptors derive from a boy between 5 and 17 years old in good health and CMV-seronegative.

The chain couples TRBV28 to TRBJ2-1, with 11 bases fitting TRBD2. Trimming cost V 3 bases and J 7 bases; bases outside gene matches: 5. Germline lookup yields CDR1 MDHEN and CDR2 SYDVKM. The CDR3 runs 15 residues. Here the CDR3 reads CASSFGASGRNEQFF. For the CDR3, the DNA is TGTGCCAGCAGTTTTGGGGCTAGCGGGAGGAATGAGCAGTTCTTC.

V usage is TRBV2 and J usage is TRBJ2-3; TRBD2 aligns across 9 bases. Losses at the gene ends were 5 bases for V and 0 bases for J; bases not matched to a gene: 3. Germline assignment: CDR1 SNHLY and CDR2 FYNNEI. The CDR3 length is 15 residues. The CDR3 protein is CASSLAGASTDTQYF. The CDR3 nucleotides are TGTGCCAGCAGTTTAGCGGGGGCTAGCACAGATACGCAGTATTTT.

The chain uses TRBV2 and TRBJ1-5; TRBD1 agrees at 7 bases. The CDR3 totals 14 residues. Unmatched junction bases numbered 10, after V lost 9 bases and J lost 5 bases. In germline, CDR1 is SNHLY, CDR2 FYNNEI. CDR3 bases: TGTGCCAGGAGTACATCAGGGGGTCATCAGCCCCAGCATTTT. Translated, it gives CARSTSGGHQPQHF.

The CDR3 DNA is TGTGCCAGCAGCGTAGCGGGTGGACGGACAGAGGGCGAGCAGTACTTC. It translates to CASSVAGGRTEGEQYF. The chain combines TRBV9 with TRBJ2-7; possible D gene TRBD1, 6 bases. Germline CDR1 is SGDLS and CDR2 is YYNGEE. V was shortened by 0 bases and J by 6 bases, with 19 bases between the two germline ends. CDR3 length: 16 amino acids.

The rearrangement joins TRBV29-1 to TRBJ2-3, with 7 bases identical to TRBD1. CDR1 and CDR2 from the germline V gene are SQVTM and ANQGSEA. V lost 7 bases to trimming and J lost 2 bases; unmatched junction nucleotides: 12. The CDR3 runs 15 residues. CDR3: CSATARGGLTDTQYF. The CDR3 DNA follows: TGCAGCGCTACCGCCCGAGGGGGCCTCACAGATACGCAGTATTTT.

The chain uses TRBV7-8 and TRBJ1-1; 8 nucleotides align to TRBD1. Trimming took 5 bases from V and 1 from J; bases not matched to a gene: 6. The germline gives CDR1 SGHVS, CDR2 FQNEAQ. This CDR3 has 15 residues. The CDR3 spells CASSSQGARNTEAFF. Written as DNA, the CDR3 is TGTGCCAGCAGCAGCCAGGGGGCGCGGAACACTGAAGCTTTCTTT.

This clone was detected once. CDR3 loop: CASSLGVRHGTDTQYF. CDR3 coding DNA: TGTGCCAGCAGCTTAGGAGTCCGACACGGCACAGATACGCAGTATTTT. The chain employs TRBV11-2 and TRBJ2-3; D ambiguous. This CDR3 region has 16 residues. Germline-derived CDR1 and CDR2 are SGHAT and FQNNGV. V gave up 1 base and J gave up 1 base, with 12 bases separating them.

The gene calls are TRBV7-9 and TRBJ2-7; 13 nucleotides align to TRBD2. The V and J ends lost 4 bases and 4 bases, in that order; junction bases with no gene match: 7. The CDR3 is 16 amino acids. Germline V gene lookup returns CDR1 SEHNR and CDR2 FQNEAQ (reference sequence). CDR3: CASSYVGTSGVYEQYF. The CDR3 DNA is TGTGCCAGCAGCTACGTTGGGACTAGCGGGGTGTACGAGCAGTACTTC.

The chain combines TRBV13 with TRBJ2-7; weak D call: TRBD1 (6 bases). Trimming cost V 4 bases and J 7 bases, with 20 bases left between them. Germline-derived CDR1 and CDR2 are PRHDT and FYEKMQ (reference sequence). CDR3 length: 15 residues. CDR3 DNA sequence: TGTGCCAGCAGCTCCCGGGACAAGAAATTGGGGGAGCAGTACTTC. This gives the protein CASSSRDKKLGEQYF.

The chain combines TRBV5-5 with TRBJ1-2; D may be TRBD1 (5 bases). There are 16 residues in the CDR3. Germline V gene data show CDR1 as SGHKS and CDR2 as YYEKEE (reference sequence). Trimming cost V 0 bases and J 4 bases, with 16 bases left between them. CDR3 protein: CASSLGSEGGAYGYTF. CDR3 nucleotide sequence: TGTGCCAGCAGCTTGGGTTCTGAAGGAGGGGCCTATGGCTACACCTTC.

The CDR3: CASRRTGLYEKLFF. CDR3 coding DNA: TGTGCCAGCAGACGGACAGGGCTATATGAAAAACTGTTTTTT. This chain links TRBV6-1 with TRBJ1-4; 8 nucleotides align to TRBD1. With 6 bases clipped from V and 6 bases from J, the junction kept 6 bases outside the gene matches. CDR1 is MNHNS, CDR2 SASEGT, per germline. There are 14 residues in the CDR3.

This chain joins TRBV9 and TRBJ1-3; weak D call: TRBD1 (6 bases). This CDR3 contains 15 residues. CDR1 and CDR2 (germline): SGDLS, YYNGEE. V was trimmed by 4 bases and J by 0 bases, leaving 11 bases between them. This CDR3 is CASSTKGDSGNTIYF. In nucleotides, the CDR3 is TGTGCCAGCAGCACGAAGGGGGACTCTGGAAACACCATATATTTT. The variable domain in full, with the rest retrieved from reference TRBV9 and TRBJ1-3, is DSGVTQTPKHLITATGQRVTLRCSPRSGDLSVYWYQQSLDQGLQFLIQYYNGEERAKGNILERFSAQQFPDLHSELNLSSLELGDSALYFCASSTKGDSGNTIYFGEGSWLTVV.

This rearrangement joins TRBV30 to TRBJ1-1; TRBD1 is a possible D gene (6 bases). There are 14 residues in the CDR3. CDR1 GTSNPN and CDR2 SVGIG come from the germline V gene (reference sequence). V gave up 5 bases and J gave up 0 bases, with 13 bases separating them. The CDR3 region is CAWGRQALNTEAFF. Written as DNA, the CDR3 is TGTGCCTGGGGGCGACAGGCGCTGAACACTGAAGCTTTCTTT.

The J gene is TRBJ2-7, the V gene TRBV5-1; D is unclear. The CDR3 sequence is 14 residues long. The germline V gene encodes CDR1 SGHRS and CDR2 YFSETQ. V gave up 1 base and J gave up 1 base, with 9 bases separating them. CDR3 loop: CASSLLTVSYEQYF. The CDR3 nucleotides read TGCGCCAGCAGCTTGCTGACTGTGTCCTACGAGCAGTACTTC.